Listed below are T cell receptor beta chains from one sample, sequenced in a study of control samples from healthy donors and cancer patients. Profiled with immunoSEQ multiplex PCR; TCRdb holds only in-frame clones, not every one. The sample lists about 130,000 clones; approximately 92% were seen once. Sequenced input: blood. The source is a man between 18 and 35 years old in good health. Both conserved end residues are part of each CDR3. Fields, in order: clone size, V gene, D gene, J gene, CDR3 DNA, CDR3 protein. A D gene is named only where the DNA matches it firmly. A row's size may be missing; if present it is once, few, many or a size class.

.	TRBV18	TRBD2	TRBJ2-3	TGTGCCAGCTCATCGGGACTAGCGGGGTCAGATACGCAGTATTTT	CASSSGLAGSDTQYF
.	TRBV3-1/TRBV3-2	TRBD2	TRBJ2-5	TGTGCCAGCAGCCAAGATCTAAGCGGGGGGGCTTTTAGTGGCCAAGAGACCCAGTACTTC	CASSQDLSGGAFSGQETQYF
.	TRBV11-3	.	TRBJ2-3	TGTGCCAGCAGCTTATTCCGGGGGATCACAGATACGCAGTATTTT	CASSLFRGITDTQYF
.	TRBV28	.	TRBJ1-6	TGTGCCAGCACCCCCGTACTACTCAATTCACCCCTCCACTTT	CASTPVLLNSPLHF
.	TRBV5-6	TRBD1	TRBJ2-7	TGTGCCAGCAGCTTGGGGACAGGCCACTCCTACGAGCAGTACTTC	CASSLGTGHSYEQYF
.	TRBV28	TRBD1	TRBJ2-7	TGTGCCAGCAAGAGGACAGGGTACTCCTACGAGCAGTACTTC	CASKRTGYSYEQYF
.	TRBV5-6	.	TRBJ2-3	TGTGCCAGCAGCTTGGCCGATCGAACCGCAGATACGCAGTATTTT	CASSLADRTADTQYF
few	TRBV5-1	TRBD2	TRBJ2-1	TGCGCCAGCAGCTTGGAGGGACTAGTTTATTATGAGCAGTTCTTC	CASSLEGLVYYEQFF
.	TRBV6-2/TRBV6-3	.	TRBJ2-1	TGTGCCAGCAGTCAGAAATCCCGGGCACTCACCTACAATGAGCAGTTCTTC	CASSQKSRALTYNEQFF
.	TRBV6-1	TRBD2	TRBJ2-5	TGTGCCAGCAGTGATGGAAGAGGGACTAGCGGGAGGGGAGAGACCCAGTACTTC	CASSDGRGTSGRGETQYF
once	TRBV11-3	.	TRBJ1-1	TGTGCCAGCAGCTTTAGGGGTTCGAACACTGAAGCTTTCTTT	CASSFRGSNTEAFF
.	TRBV30	.	TRBJ1-4	TGTGCCTGGAGTGTTACTGAAAAACTGTTTTTT	CAWSVTEKLFF
.	TRBV18	TRBD1	TRBJ1-5	TGTGCCAGCTCAGGGGACAGGAATCAGCCCCAGCATTTT	CASSGDRNQPQHF
.	TRBV27	.	TRBJ2-6	TGTGCCAGCAGTTTGTCAGGAGGTTCTGGGGCCAACGTCCTGACTTTC	CASSLSGGSGANVLTF
.	TRBV24-1	.	TRBJ2-3	TGTGCCACCAGTGATTCCGGTGCCACAGATACGCAGTATTTT	CATSDSGATDTQYF
.	TRBV3-1/TRBV3-2	.	TRBJ1-1	TGTGCCAGCAGCCAATCGGGGGTCACTGAAGCTTTCTTT	CASSQSGVTEAFF
once	TRBV3-1/TRBV3-2	.	TRBJ2-3	TGTGCCAGCAGCCTCAACGAGGGGGATACGCAGTATTTT	CASSLNEGDTQYF
.	TRBV30	.	TRBJ2-1	TGTGCCTGGAGTGTACAAGGGGGGTTCTACAATGAGCAGTTCTTC	CAWSVQGGFYNEQFF
.	TRBV9	.	TRBJ2-1	TGTGCCAGCGGGTACAACTCCTACAATGAGCAGTTCTTC	CASGYNSYNEQFF
.	TRBV7-2	.	TRBJ1-2	TGTGCCAGCAGCCCATACAGGGAAGGCTACACCTTC	CASSPYREGYTF
.	TRBV29-1	.	TRBJ2-3	TGCAGCGTTGTTCGGAGATCTAGCACAGATACGCAGTATTTT	CSVVRRSSTDTQYF
.	TRBV6-5	.	TRBJ2-1	TGTGCCAGCAGTTCGGGGACGGGGATACGGCAGTTCTTC	CASSSGTGIRQFF
.	TRBV6-5	.	TRBJ1-2	TGTGCCAGCAGTACGACAGAAGATAACTATGGCTACACCTTC	CASSTTEDNYGYTF
.	TRBV4-3	.	TRBJ2-3	TGCGCCAGCAGCCAAGATAGCCTCACAGATACGCAGTATTTT	CASSQDSLTDTQYF
.	TRBV15	.	TRBJ2-3	TGTGCCACCAGCGATGAAGCCGCAGATACGCAGTATTTT	CATSDEAADTQYF
.	TRBV28	.	TRBJ1-5	TGTGCCAGCAGTTTCACAGTCAATCAGCCCCAGCATTTT	CASSFTVNQPQHF
.	TRBV15	TRBD2	TRBJ2-1	TGTGCCACCAGCACCGGGACTAGAGGCGATGAGCAGTTCTTC	CATSTGTRGDEQFF
.	TRBV4-3	.	TRBJ2-5	TGCGCCAGCAGCCTCGGGACAACCACCCAAGAGACCCAGTACTTC	CASSLGTTTQETQYF
.	TRBV2	.	TRBJ2-1	TGTGCCAGCAGTGATTTGGCGGGCTACAATGAGCAGTTCTTC	CASSDLAGYNEQFF
.	TRBV7-6	.	TRBJ2-1	TGTGCCAGCAGCCCTTATCCGTACAATGAGCAGTTCTTC	CASSPYPYNEQFF
.	TRBV9	.	TRBJ2-2	TGTGCCAGCAGCGTAAGGGCCCCTCACAGGGGGGGCCCCGGGGAGCTGTTTTTT	CASSVRAPHRGGPGELFF
.	TRBV7-9	TRBD1	TRBJ2-7	TGTGCCAGCAGCTTAGGCACAGGGGGCCCCTACGAGCAGTACTTC	CASSLGTGGPYEQYF
few	TRBV7-8	.	TRBJ1-5	TGTGCCAGCAGCTCCGGACCTTTGGGTCAGCCCCAGCATTTT	CASSSGPLGQPQHF
.	TRBV4-2	TRBD2	TRBJ2-7	TGTGCCAGCAGCCAAGAGAGGGGACTAGCGGGGAGGTACGAGCAGTACTTC	CASSQERGLAGRYEQYF
.	TRBV7-2	TRBD2	TRBJ2-1	TGTGCCAGCAGCTTACTAGCGGGAGGGCCCCATGAGCAGTTCTTC	CASSLLAGGPHEQFF
.	TRBV7-9	.	TRBJ2-7	TGTGCCAGCAGCTTAGAAGGGGCGCGATACGAGCAGTACTTC	CASSLEGARYEQYF
.	TRBV6-5	.	TRBJ1-5	TGTGCCAGCAGGCCAGGGAGCAATCAGCCCCAGCATTTT	CASRPGSNQPQHF
.	TRBV6-5	.	TRBJ1-1	TGTGCCAGCGGCAGCCGGGGCGACACTGAAGCTTTCTTT	CASGSRGDTEAFF
.	TRBV19	.	TRBJ1-5	TGTGCCAGTAGTATAGATTCAGGGGACGGTCTGCCCCAGCATTTT	CASSIDSGDGLPQHF
.	TRBV7-9	.	TRBJ2-2	TGTGCCAGCAGCTTAGCGGAGGGATCGAACACCGGGGAGCTGTTTTTT	CASSLAEGSNTGELFF
.	TRBV11-3	.	TRBJ1-6	TGTGCCAGCAGCCCCCCTGATAATTCACCCCTCCACTTT	CASSPPDNSPLHF
.	TRBV30	.	TRBJ1-2	TGTGCCTGGGAAAAAACAGGGACCTATGGCTACACCTTC	CAWEKTGTYGYTF
.	TRBV30	.	TRBJ1-1	TGTGCCTGGAGTGTACACCTCCAGACTGAAGCTTTCTTT	CAWSVHLQTEAFF
once	TRBV29-1	.	TRBJ1-1	TGCAGCGTTGATGGGGGCACTGAAGCTTTCTTT	CSVDGGTEAFF
.	TRBV7-9	.	TRBJ1-2	TGTGCCAGCAGCCCGACTACAGCAGCCCCTAACTATGGCTACACCTTC	CASSPTTAAPNYGYTF
.	TRBV30	.	TRBJ1-5	TGTGCCTGGAGTGTCCGGGACAAGAATCAGCCCCAGCATTTT	CAWSVRDKNQPQHF
.	TRBV27	.	TRBJ1-1	TGTGCCAGCAGTTTAAGTTCAAGTGGGAACACTGAAGCTTTCTTT	CASSLSSSGNTEAFF
.	TRBV7-9	TRBD1	TRBJ2-1	TGTGCCAGCAGCTCGGACAGGGGGGTCTTCCTAGGCTCCTACAATGAGCAGTTCTTC	CASSSDRGVFLGSYNEQFF
.	TRBV28	TRBD1	TRBJ2-7	TGTGCCAGCAGCCGGACAGGTTACGAGCAGTACTTC	CASSRTGYEQYF
.	TRBV7-3	.	TRBJ2-5	TGTGCCAGCAGCAGCAGGGTTTGGGAGACCCAGTACTTC	CASSSRVWETQYF
.	TRBV6-4	TRBD2	TRBJ2-1	TGTGCCAGCAGTGCGACCGGGACTAGCGGGGCCTCCTACAATGAGCAGTTCTTC	CASSATGTSGASYNEQFF
.	TRBV7-3	TRBD2	TRBJ2-3	TGTGCCAGCAGTTCTATAGCGGGAGTGGCAGATACGCAGTATTTT	CASSSIAGVADTQYF
.	TRBV30	.	TRBJ1-5	TGTGCCTTCACTCATGCACAGGATTATAGCGGCAATCAGCCCCAGCATTTT	CAFTHAQDYSGNQPQHF
.	TRBV6-5	TRBD1	TRBJ2-7	TGTGCCAGCACCTCCGCCGGGACAGTTTACGAGCAGTACTTC	CASTSAGTVYEQYF
.	TRBV19	.	TRBJ2-6	TGTGCCAGTAGTATCGGGGGTGCTGGGGCCAACGTCCTGACTTTC	CASSIGGAGANVLTF